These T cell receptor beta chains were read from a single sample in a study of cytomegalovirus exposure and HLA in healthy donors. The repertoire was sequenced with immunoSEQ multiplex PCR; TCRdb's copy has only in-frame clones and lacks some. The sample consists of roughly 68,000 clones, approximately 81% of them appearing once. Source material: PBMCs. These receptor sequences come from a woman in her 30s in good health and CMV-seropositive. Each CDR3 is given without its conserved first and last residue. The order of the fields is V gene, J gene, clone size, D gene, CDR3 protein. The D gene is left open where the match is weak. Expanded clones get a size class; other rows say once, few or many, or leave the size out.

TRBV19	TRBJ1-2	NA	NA	ASNPQGPGYGYT
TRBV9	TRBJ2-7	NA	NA	ASSPSTSSYEQY
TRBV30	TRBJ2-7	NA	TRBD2	AWSGGVAGGPHEQY
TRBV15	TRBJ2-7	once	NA	ATSSRGGGGTYEQY
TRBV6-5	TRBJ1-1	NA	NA	ASSINTEAF
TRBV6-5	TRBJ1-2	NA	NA	ASSINRQNYGYP
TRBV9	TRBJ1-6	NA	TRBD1	ASSVAGGVDSPLH
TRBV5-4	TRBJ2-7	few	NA	AFHPVGGYEQY
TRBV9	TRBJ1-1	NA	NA	ASSVSGKNTEAF
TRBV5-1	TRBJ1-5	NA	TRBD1	ASSPGDRENQPQH
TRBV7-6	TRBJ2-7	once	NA	ASNEGATNSYEQY
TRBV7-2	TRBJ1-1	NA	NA	ASSLLTGLNTEAF
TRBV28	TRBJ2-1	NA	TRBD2	ASSLSRETPF
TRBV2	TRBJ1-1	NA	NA	ASREGRGNTEAF
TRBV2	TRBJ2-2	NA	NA	ASSERVGELF
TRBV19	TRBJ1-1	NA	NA	ASSLSSRNTDTEAF
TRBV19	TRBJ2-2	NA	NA	ASRVGVETGELF
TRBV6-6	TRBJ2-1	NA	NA	ASTLPRKPDNEQF
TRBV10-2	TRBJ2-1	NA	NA	ASSGNRWDEQF
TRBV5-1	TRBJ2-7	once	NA	ASSLHGRGSYEQY
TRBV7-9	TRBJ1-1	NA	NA	AGNKPGIGTEAF
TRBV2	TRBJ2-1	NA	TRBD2	ASRTSGPSYNEQF
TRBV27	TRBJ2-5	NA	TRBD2	ASSVQLAGGETQY
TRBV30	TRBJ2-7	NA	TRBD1	AWSRGSSYEQY
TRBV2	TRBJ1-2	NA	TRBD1	ATSTGDYGYT
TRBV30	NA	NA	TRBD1	AWSSGRTGTSYEQY
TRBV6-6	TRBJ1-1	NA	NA	ASTGPGLPEAF
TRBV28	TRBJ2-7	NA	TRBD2	ASSLTLAGSEQY
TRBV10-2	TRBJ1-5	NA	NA	ASSAVYSNQPQH
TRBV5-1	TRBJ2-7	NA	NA	ASSRMTGEHEQY
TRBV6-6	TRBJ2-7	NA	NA	ASSAGEQY
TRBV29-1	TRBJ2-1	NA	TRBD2	SVSSWTSLGTYNEQF
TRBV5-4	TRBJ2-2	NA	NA	ASREQANTGELF
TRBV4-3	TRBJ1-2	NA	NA	ASSHVQDRRCYT
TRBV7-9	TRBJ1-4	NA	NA	ASSSLYEQGEKLF
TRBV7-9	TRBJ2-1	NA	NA	ASSPAAPSEF
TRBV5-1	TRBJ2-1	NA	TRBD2	ASSLATAGNEQF
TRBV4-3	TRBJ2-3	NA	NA	ASSQEKQGADTQY
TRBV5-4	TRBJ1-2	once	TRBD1	ASSWEGQGNGYT
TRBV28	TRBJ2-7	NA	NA	ASTHPLGGQY
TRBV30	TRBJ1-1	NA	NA	ACKNTEAF
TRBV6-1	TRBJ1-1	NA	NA	ASSEGSGWNTEAF